This TCR beta chain stems from a study of CD8 T cells in ankylosing spondylitis. Study-level findings and limits: Reports of some motif variants in reactive arthritis synovial fluid and blood predate this one. A motif of 8 or 9 highly homologous TCR beta variants was seen as apparently characteristic of ankylosing spondylitis blood.

The sample holds a few counts of this clonotype. Antigen unknown. The junction had 18 bases not matched to a gene; V was cut back by 4 bases and J by 8 bases. This CDR3 region has 17 residues. CDR1 is DFQATT, CDR2 SNEGSKA, per germline (reference sequence). Molecular-barcoded quantitative 5'-RACE produced these TCR beta libraries. TCRdb reprocessed the 5' RACE reads via MiXCR and lists one record per CDR3 protein. The data show about 450,000 distinct CDR3 sequences, 26% seen once. The TCR sequence derives from a male donor with ankylosing spondylitis. The chain has TRBV20-1 and TRBJ2-1, with 9 bases aligning to TRBD2. Specimen: blood, either unsorted or a sorted T cell fraction (not recorded which). The CDR3 nucleotides read TGCAGTGCTACTTCGACTAGCGGCCTGGTAGGGATATATGAGCAGTTCTTC. Its protein is CSATSTSGLVGIYEQFF.